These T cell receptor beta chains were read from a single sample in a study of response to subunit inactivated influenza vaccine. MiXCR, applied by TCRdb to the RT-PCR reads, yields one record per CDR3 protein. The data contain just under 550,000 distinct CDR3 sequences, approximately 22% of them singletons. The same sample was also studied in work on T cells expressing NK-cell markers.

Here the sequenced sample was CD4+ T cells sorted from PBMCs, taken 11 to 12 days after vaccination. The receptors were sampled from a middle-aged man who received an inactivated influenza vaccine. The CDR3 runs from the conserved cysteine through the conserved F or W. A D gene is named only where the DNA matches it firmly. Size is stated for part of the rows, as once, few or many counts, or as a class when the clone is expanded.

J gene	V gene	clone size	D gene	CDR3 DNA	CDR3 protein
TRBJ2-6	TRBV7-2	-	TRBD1	TGTGCCAGCAGCCCCCGGGACAGGGGTTCTGGGGCCAACGTCCTGACTTTC	CASSPRDRGSGANVLTF
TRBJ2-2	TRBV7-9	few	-	TGTGCCAGCAGCTTTCGACACCAGAACACCGGGGAGCTGTTTTTT	CASSFRHQNTGELFF
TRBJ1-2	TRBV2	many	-	TGTGCCAGCAGGCGGGACGTAGCTAACTATGGCTACACCTTC	CASRRDVANYGYTF
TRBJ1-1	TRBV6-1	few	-	TGTGCCAGCAGTGTGGGGAGTATGAACACTGAAGCTTTCTTT	CASSVGSMNTEAFF
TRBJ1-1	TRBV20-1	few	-	TGCAGCGCCGTGGGCAACCCGAACACTGAAGCTTTCTTT	CSAVGNPNTEAFF
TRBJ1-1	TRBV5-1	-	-	TGCGCCAGCAGCGCGGGCCCGAGAGACACTGAAGCTTTCTTT	CASSAGPRDTEAFF
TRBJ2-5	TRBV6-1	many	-	TGTGCCAGCAGTCCGGGACGATCGCAAGAGACCCAGTACTTC	CASSPGRSQETQYF
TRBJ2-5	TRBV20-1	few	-	TGCAGTGCCCCATCAGACGGGAAGACCCAGTACTTC	CSAPSDGKTQYF
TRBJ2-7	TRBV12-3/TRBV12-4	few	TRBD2	TGTGCCAGCATCCGGGGGGACGGACGCACAGGGCAGTACTTC	CASIRGDGRTGQYF
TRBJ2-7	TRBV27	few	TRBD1	TGTGCCAGCAGTTCTCAGACAGGGGGATTATCCTACGAGCAGTACTTC	CASSSQTGGLSYEQYF
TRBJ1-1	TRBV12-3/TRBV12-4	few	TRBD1	TGTGCCAGCAGTTACCGGGACAGGGGGCGGGTGAACACTGAAGCTTTCTTT	CASSYRDRGRVNTEAFF
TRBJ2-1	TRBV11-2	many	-	TGTGCCAGCAGCTTAGTATCGAACCCGTCCTACAATGAGCAGTTCTTC	CASSLVSNPSYNEQFF
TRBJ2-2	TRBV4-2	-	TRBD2	TGTGCCAGCAGCCAAGAAGCGGGAGCGAACACCGGGGAGCTGTTTTTT	CASSQEAGANTGELFF
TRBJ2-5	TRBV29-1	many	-	TGCAGCGTTGGCGGCGGAGCAGAGACCCAGTACTTC	CSVGGGAETQYF
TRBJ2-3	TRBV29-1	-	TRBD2	TGCAGCGCCCACCGCAGCGGGAGCGGGTTGGATACGCAGTATTTT	CSAHRSGSGLDTQYF
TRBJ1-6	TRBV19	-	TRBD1	TGTGCCAGTAGTATACAGGGACAGGGGGCATCGAATTCACCCCTCCACTTT	CASSIQGQGASNSPLHF
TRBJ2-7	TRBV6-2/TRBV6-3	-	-	TGTGCCATCAGGCCGATGGGCCAACTTCACTACGAGCAGTACTTC	CAIRPMGQLHYEQYF
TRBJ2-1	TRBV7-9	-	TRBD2	TGTGCCAGCAGCTTAAGATCGGGACTAGCGGGAATCAATGAGCAGTTCTTC	CASSLRSGLAGINEQFF
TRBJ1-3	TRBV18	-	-	TGTGCCAGCTCACCGGGACACCCAAACACCATATATTTT	CASSPGHPNTIYF
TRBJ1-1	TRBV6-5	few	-	TGTGCCAGCAGTCCTCCTCTTGCTTTCTTT	CASSPPLAFF
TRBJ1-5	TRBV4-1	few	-	TGCGCCAGCAGCCAAGATGGGGGCCCACAGCCCCAGCATTTT	CASSQDGGPQPQHF
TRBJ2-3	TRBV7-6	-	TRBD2	TGTGCCAGCAGCTCCGGGGTGGATCTAGCGGGAAGCACAGATACGCAGTATTTT	CASSSGVDLAGSTDTQYF
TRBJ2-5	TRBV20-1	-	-	TGCAGTGCTAGCCGGACACCGTACCAAGAGACCCAGTACTTC	CSASRTPYQETQYF